These 32 T cell receptor beta chains share one sample of origin, sequenced in a study of T-cell reconstitution after alpha-beta-depleted transplantation in children. A TCRbeta library incorporating unique molecular identifiers was prepared. TCRdb re-called the PCR reads with MiXCR, one entry per CDR3 protein. The data show some 550,000 distinct CDR3 sequences, about 23% seen once. Sample: PBMCs, mostly from graft donor cells, taken 360 days after TCRalphabeta/CD19-depleted stem cell transplant. The receptors stem from a boy younger than two who had a stem cell transplant for acute myeloid leukemia, so the T cells may come from the graft donor.

J is TRBJ2-3 and V is TRBV7-2; TRBD2 matches at 7 bases. V gave up 4 bases and J gave up 2 bases; unmatched junction bases: 6. The CDR3 is 15 residues long. Germline CDR1 is SGHTA and CDR2 is FQGNSA. Here the CDR3 DNA reads TGTGCCAGCAGCTACTCGGGGGGATACACAGATACGCAGTATTTT. Residues: CASSYSGGYTDTQYF. The variable domain in full, with the rest retrieved from reference TRBV7-2 and TRBJ2-3, is GAGVSQSPSNKVTEKGKDVELRCDPISGHTALYWYRQSLGQGLEFLIYFQGNSAPDKSGLPSDRFSAERTGGSVSTLTIQRTQQEDSAVYLCASSYSGGYTDTQYFGPGTRLTVL.

This clonotype has a count of ten or more. The chain employs TRBV6-5 and TRBJ2-2, with D tentatively TRBD2 (6 bases). The V gene lost 8 bases and the J gene lost 2 bases, with 15 bases spanning the gap. This CDR3 spans 15 amino acids. Germline V gene data show CDR1 as MNHEY and CDR2 as SVGAGI. CDR3 loop: CASGRQADNTGELFF. The CDR3, as DNA: TGTGCCAGCGGGAGGCAGGCGGACAACACCGGGGAGCTGTTTTTT.

A few counts support this clonotype. The CDR3 protein is CSARGTDLQETQYF. DNA of the CDR3: TGCAGTGCTCGGGGGACGGACCTCCAAGAGACCCAGTACTTC. The rearrangement uses TRBV20-1 and TRBJ2-5; a possible D gene is TRBD2 (6 bases). The germline V and J ends were trimmed by 5 bases and 1 base, with 14 bases remaining between them. The CDR3 has 14 residues. The germline gives CDR1 DFQATT, CDR2 SNEGSKA (reference sequence).

The sample holds a few counts of this clonotype. The chain links TRBV5-1 to TRBJ2-5; D is undetermined. The CDR3 contains 14 residues. Germline assignment: CDR1 SGHRS and CDR2 YFSETQ. Trimming removed 0 bases from V and 4 bases from J, with 10 bases in between. CDR3 sequence reads: CASSLALKRETQYF. The DNA for the CDR3 is TGCGCCAGCAGCTTGGCTCTTAAGAGAGAGACCCAGTACTTC.

This clonotype has ten or more counts. The rearrangement uses TRBV28 and TRBJ2-7; no definite D call. Germline CDR1 MDHEN, CDR2 SYDVKM. This CDR3 has 11 amino acids. Trimming shortened V by 4 bases and J by 2 bases, and 3 bases separated the two germline ends. The CDR3 is CASSSTYEQYV. CDR3 DNA: TGTGCCAGCAGTTCGACCTACGAGCAGTACGTC.

This clonotype has ten or more counts. The chain joins TRBV12-3 or TRBV12-4 to TRBJ2-7, with 8 bases identical to TRBD2. This CDR3 has 13 residues. The V segment lost 6 bases and the J segment 6 bases; nucleotides outside the gene matches: 7. CDR3 nucleotide sequence: TGTGCCAGCAGGTGGGGACTAGTGAGCGAGCAGTACTTC. It codes for CASRWGLVSEQYF.

This clonotype appeared many times. The V and J genes are TRBV21-1 and TRBJ2-3; the D call in the table, TRBD1, was not verified against the DNA. TRBV21-1 is reported as a pseudogene. CDR3 length: 16 amino acids. CDR3 sequence: CASTNQGALSTDTQYF. As DNA, the CDR3 is TGTGCCAGCACCAACCAAGGGGCTTTGAGCACAGATACGCAGTATTTT.

The genes are TRBV7-3 and TRBJ2-1; either TRBD1 or TRBD2 may fit D (5 bases each). The V end lost 4 bases, the J end lost 6 bases, and 10 bases lay between the germline ends. The CDR3 sequence is 13 residues long. The germline CDR1 and CDR2 sequences are SGHTA and FQGTGA. This CDR3 reads CASSSFGANEQFF. The DNA of the CDR3 is TGTGCCAGCAGCTCGTTCGGGGCCAATGAGCAGTTCTTC.

This clonotype was recorded at least ten times. The CDR3 reads CASSLMGGQGEETQYF. The CDR3 DNA follows: TGCGCCAGCAGCCTGATGGGCGGACAGGGAGAAGAGACCCAGTACTTC. The genes are TRBV5-1 and TRBJ2-5; 8 bases line up with TRBD1. This CDR3 spans 16 amino acids. Germline V gene lookup returns CDR1 SGHRS and CDR2 YFSETQ. V gave up 4 bases and J gave up 3 bases; unmatched junction bases: 11.

This sequence joins TRBV21-1 and TRBJ2-3; the table calls TRBD1, which could not be checked here. TRBV21-1 is an annotated pseudogene. This CDR3 has 15 amino acids. The CDR3 region has the DNA TGTGCCACGGATGCGCCGGGACCTCGCCTAGGGACGCAGTATTTT. Its protein product is CATDAPGPRLGTQYF.

V is TRBV28 and J is TRBJ2-3; a possible D gene is TRBD2 (7 bases). Trimming stripped 5 bases from V and 2 bases from J, with 23 bases between. The CDR3 contains 18 residues. Germline V gene lookup returns CDR1 MDHEN and CDR2 SYDVKM. The CDR3 coding sequence is TGTGCCAGCAGTGCACTCCCTGGGCGGGGGCGGATCACAGATACGCAGTATTTT. Residues: CASSALPGRGRITDTQYF.

This clonotype has just a few counts. The rearrangement links TRBV29-1 to TRBJ1-2; D is uncertain. Trimming stripped 4 bases from V and 4 bases from J, with 7 bases between. CDR3 length: 11 residues. Germline CDR1 reads SQVTM; CDR2 reads ANQGSEA. This chain's CDR3 is CSVGVSYGYTF. As DNA, the CDR3 is TGCAGCGTTGGGGTGAGCTATGGCTACACCTTC.

This clonotype was observed a few times. Sequence at one end of the junction differs from germline and may be a read error. The chain employs TRBV20-1 and TRBJ2-5, with TRBD2 identical over 7 bases. The CDR3 length is 16 residues. The germline CDR1 and CDR2 sequences are DFQATT and SNEGSKA (reference sequence). The CDR3 bases are TGCAGTGCTAGAGCCCTACCGGGGGGTGTGGGAGAGACCCACTACTTC. Translation: CSARALPGGVGETHYF.

This clonotype was recorded a few times. This chain's CDR3 is CASSVGEPAYEQYF. Here the CDR3 DNA reads TGTGCCAGCAGTGTGGGGGAGCCAGCCTACGAGCAGTACTTC. This chain connects TRBV12-3 or TRBV12-4 to TRBJ2-7; D assignment may be TRBD1 or TRBD2 (5 bases each). The CDR3 runs to 14 residues. Deletions cut 5 bases from V and 2 bases from J, with 13 bases between.

This clonotype was seen many times. The J gene is TRBJ1-2, the V gene TRBV20-1, with D maybe TRBD1 (6 bases). The germline CDR1 and CDR2 sequences are DFQATT and SNEGSKA (reference sequence). The CDR3 length is 12 residues. The ends were cut back, 6 bases at V and 1 base at J, with 9 bases in the middle. The CDR3 here is CSAMDSNYGYTF. As DNA, the CDR3 is TGCAGTGCCATGGACAGTAACTATGGCTACACCTTC.

V usage is TRBV25-1 and J usage is TRBJ2-6; D unclear. Trimming took 3 bases from V and 1 from J, leaving 10 bases between them. This CDR3 spans 16 amino acids. CDR1 is MGHDK, CDR2 SYGVNS, per germline. The CDR3 DNA follows: TGTGCCAGCAGTGAGTCTAGTGAGTCTGGGGCCAACGTCCTGACTTTC. This gives the protein CASSESSESGANVLTF.

This clonotype was seen at least ten times. The chain combines TRBV29-1 with TRBJ2-1, with 10 positions matching TRBD1. CDR1 and CDR2 (germline): SQVTM, ANQGSEA. This CDR3 has 13 amino acids. V lost 3 bases, J lost 9 bases, and 5 bases stayed unmatched. The CDR3 sequence: CSVDGQGEIEQFF. The CDR3 nucleotides are TGCAGCGTTGATGGACAGGGGGAGATTGAGCAGTTCTTC.

The chain combines TRBV20-1 with TRBJ2-3; TRBD1 or TRBD2 may be the D gene (6 bases each). With 3 bases removed from V and 5 bases from J, the gap between germline ends came to 21 bases. Germline CDR1 and CDR2: DFQATT and SNEGSKA (reference sequence). This CDR3 comprises 16 residues. CDR3 amino acids: CSASVGGPISGDTQYF. As DNA, the CDR3 is TGCAGTGCTAGTGTAGGGGGGCCTATTTCTGGAGATACGCAGTATTTT.

This clonotype was detected ten times or more. J is TRBJ2-7 and V is TRBV27, with TRBD2 as a possible D gene (6 bases). CDR3 length equals 13 residues. The V gene lost 6 bases and the J gene lost 5 bases, with 14 bases spanning the gap. Germline V lookup: CDR1 MNHEY, CDR2 SMNVEV (reference sequence). CDR3 DNA: TGTGCCAGCAGGCCAGGCGGGGTCAACGAGCAGTACGTC. The encoded protein is CASRPGGVNEQYV.

V is TRBV2 and J is TRBJ2-1; 7 bases map to TRBD2. This CDR3 has 16 amino acids. With 0 bases clipped from V and 12 bases from J, the junction kept 14 bases outside the gene matches. CDR1 is SNHLY and CDR2 is FYNNEI in the germline V gene. The CDR3 region has the DNA TGTGCCAGCAGTGAAGCGCTGACTTCAGCTACGGGGGGGCAGTTCTTC. This codes for CASSEALTSATGGQFF. The full variable domain, completed using reference TRBV2 and TRBJ2-1, is EPEVTQTPSHQVTQMGQEVILRCVPISNHLYFYWYRQILGQKVEFLVSFYNNEISEKSEIFDDQFSVERPDGSNFTLKIRSTKLEDSAMYFCASSEALTSATGGQFFGPGTRLTVL.

This chain connects TRBV12-3 or TRBV12-4 to TRBJ1-1; 7 bases fit TRBD1. V lost 4 bases and J lost 2; bases outside the gene matches: 10. The CDR3 length is 16 residues. This CDR3 reads CASSSGAQGDNTEAFF. CDR3 in DNA: TGTGCCAGCAGTTCGGGGGCGCAGGGGGACAACACTGAAGCTTTCTTT.

This clonotype has ten or more counts. V usage is TRBV12-3 or TRBV12-4 and J usage is TRBJ2-2; 12 nucleotides match TRBD2. This CDR3 has 16 amino acids. The V segment lost 5 bases and the J segment 6 bases; nucleotides outside the gene matches: 7. The CDR3 reads CASSPGLAGISGELFF. In DNA, the CDR3 is TGTGCCAGCAGTCCTGGACTAGCGGGGATCTCCGGGGAGCTGTTTTTT.

This clonotype has at least ten counts. The chain is built from TRBV29-1 and TRBJ2-3; D uncertain. V was shortened by 5 bases and J by 5 bases, with 8 bases between the two germline ends. The CDR3 totals 11 residues. CDR1 and CDR2 from the germline V gene are SQVTM and ANQGSEA. The chain's CDR3 is CSVSVQDTQYF. The DNA of the CDR3 is TGCAGCGTTTCCGTTCAAGATACGCAGTATTTT.

The table lists this clonotype with many counts. The V gene is TRBV29-1, the J gene TRBJ1-2, with D hard to call. Deletions cut 5 bases from V and 6 bases from J, with 10 bases between. Germline V gene lookup returns CDR1 SQVTM and CDR2 ANQGSEA. The CDR3 is 11 residues long. CDR3 protein: CSVTELHGYTF. The CDR3, as DNA: TGCAGCGTTACAGAACTGCATGGCTACACCTTC. The whole variable domain, remainder taken from reference TRBV29-1 and TRBJ1-2, is SAVISQKPSRDICQRGTSLTIQCQVDSQVTMMFWYRQQPGQSLTLIATANQGSEATYESGFVIDKFPISRPNLTFSTLTVSNMSPEDSSIYLCSVTELHGYTFGSGTRLTVV.

The table lists this clonotype with a few counts. The chain has TRBV20-1 and TRBJ1-1; D might be TRBD1 (5 bases). CDR3 length equals 16 residues. Trimming stripped 5 bases from V and 6 bases from J, with 25 bases between. CDR1 and CDR2 from the germline V gene are DFQATT and SNEGSKA (reference sequence). CDR3 amino acids: CSALDPKPAVGAEAFF. CDR3 bases: TGCAGTGCTCTGGACCCCAAACCGGCGGTGGGGGCTGAAGCTTTCTTT.

J is TRBJ2-3 and V is TRBV14, with TRBD2 identical over 9 bases. Trimming cost V 0 bases and J 5 bases; bases outside gene matches: 6. Germline V gives CDR1 SGHDN, CDR2 FVKESK. This CDR3 region has 16 residues. The CDR3 loop is CASSQDPRGGRDTQYF. The CDR3 region has the DNA TGTGCCAGCAGCCAAGATCCGCGGGGGGGCCGAGATACGCAGTATTTT.

This clonotype was counted once. The CDR3 DNA is TGTGCCAGCAGCGTAGAAGTGGGCCAAGAGACCCAGTACTTC. It translates to CASSVEVGQETQYF. This chain connects TRBV9 to TRBJ2-5; D call uncertain. The length of the CDR3 is 14 residues. Trimming shortened V by 0 bases and J by 1 base, and 7 bases separated the two germline ends. Looked up from germline, CDR1 is SGDLS and CDR2 is YYNGEE.

The chain uses TRBV6-1 and TRBJ1-5; D not certain. Trimming removed 4 bases from V and 2 bases from J, with 9 bases in between. The CDR3 covers 14 residues. Germline V gives CDR1 MNHNS, CDR2 SASEGT. The CDR3 loop is CASSVFPGNQPQHF. The CDR3, as DNA: TGTGCCAGCAGTGTATTCCCGGGCAATCAGCCCCAGCATTTT.

The J gene is TRBJ2-1, the V gene TRBV7-3; D might be TRBD1 or TRBD2, each matching 5 bases. The length of the CDR3 is 15 residues. The ends were cut back, 4 bases at V and 1 base at J, with 11 bases in the middle. The germline V gene encodes CDR1 SGHTA and CDR2 FQGTGA. Here the CDR3 DNA reads TGTGCCAGCAGCTGGGGACCGCGATCCTACAATGAGCAGTTCTTC. It specifies CASSWGPRSYNEQFF.

This clonotype came up many times. The CDR3 nucleotides are TGCAGCGTTGACGCCGGGACAGTGGAGACCCAGTACTTC. Its translation: CSVDAGTVETQYF. The V call is TRBV29-1, the J call TRBJ2-5, with 7 bases lining up with TRBD1. Per germline, CDR1 SQVTM and CDR2 ANQGSEA. The junction had 6 bases not matched to a gene; V was cut back by 3 bases and J by 5 bases. The CDR3 is 13 amino acids.

This clonotype has more than one count but fewer than ten. V gene TRBV20-1 combines with J gene TRBJ1-5; D remains unclear. The CDR3 has 9 amino acids. CDR1 DFQATT and CDR2 SNEGSKA come from the germline V gene (reference sequence). CDR3 coding DNA: TGCAGAAGAAGACAGCCCCAGCATTTT. Its translation: CRRRQPQHF.

In this sample, this clonotype turned up a few times. The rearrangement uses TRBV4-3 and TRBJ2-1; TRBD1 matches at 9 bases. V was pared by 1 base and J by 15 bases, with 13 bases of the junction left unmatched. CDR1 and CDR2 from the germline V gene are LGHNA and YSLEER. The CDR3 contains 15 residues. The CDR3 reads CASSQGTGADRRLFF. CDR3 nucleotide sequence: TGCGCCAGCAGCCAAGGGACAGGGGCCGACAGACGATTGTTCTTC.